These 32 T cell receptor beta chains came from one sample sequenced in a study of human T cells and chemical hapten exposure. Time point denoted: pre-sensitization, week 0. Stated treatment: therapeutic diphenylcyclopropenone sensitization with weekly scalp DPC. Total RNA was extracted from unfractionated whole blood. From the RACE reads, TCRdb called clonotypes with MiXCR, one entry per CDR3 protein. The sample holds approximately 50,000 distinct CDR3 sequences; 8.5% to 10% are singletons and the top ten take roughly 9%. Here the sequenced sample was whole blood, taken in connection with sensitization to the hapten diphenylcyclopropenone (DPC). Source of these receptors: a woman between 25 and 40 years old with alopecia areata. Some clones in this sample may be carry-over from other donors' samples.

This clonotype was seen more than once but under ten times. The CDR3: CASSSRDDEGHEQFF. CDR3 coding DNA: TGTGCCAGCAGTTCCCGGGACGACGAAGGTCATGAGCAGTTCTTC. The genes are TRBV28 and TRBJ2-1; D tentatively fits TRBD1 or TRBD2 (5 bases each). Per the germline V gene, CDR1 is MDHEN and CDR2 is SYDVKM. The V end lost 4 bases, the J end lost 8 bases, and 18 bases lay between the germline ends. The CDR3 totals 15 residues.

The V and J genes are TRBV12-3 or TRBV12-4 and TRBJ1-1; D is unclear. The CDR3 spans 15 residues. Trimming pared 3 bases from V and 0 bases from J, leaving 11 bases between. The CDR3 is CASSFRVSMNTEAFF. CDR3 bases: TGTGCCAGCAGTTTCCGGGTGAGCATGAACACTGAAGCTTTCTTT.

This chain links TRBV20-1 with TRBJ2-3; maybe TRBD2 (6 bases). Trimming stripped 5 bases from V and 4 bases from J, with 16 bases between. Germline lookup yields CDR1 DFQATT and CDR2 SNEGSKA (reference sequence). This CDR3 region has 14 residues. In nucleotides, the CDR3 is TGCAGTGCTGGAGGGCCGGTCCCCCCAGATACGCAGTATTTT. As protein: CSAGGPVPPDTQYF.

As for this clonotype: One junction end disagrees with the germline gene, perhaps due to a read error. The CDR3 protein is CASSLTYEQSF. The CDR3 coding sequence is TGTGCCAGCAGCCTTACCTACGAGCAGTCCTTC. The chain joins TRBV2 to TRBJ2-7; D is unclear. Germline V lookup: CDR1 SNHLY, CDR2 FYNNEI. This CDR3 spans 11 amino acids.

This clonotype was picked up a small number of times. The rearrangement joins TRBV7-3 to TRBJ2-6; no definite D call. Per germline, CDR1 SGHTA and CDR2 FQGTGA. With 5 bases removed from V and 2 bases from J, the gap between germline ends came to 10 bases. This CDR3 contains 15 residues. Written as DNA, the CDR3 is TGTGCCAGCAGCCCAGATCTCACTGGGGCCAACGTCCTGACTTTC. Translating it yields CASSPDLTGANVLTF. The full variable domain, its missing parts supplied by reference TRBV7-3 and TRBJ2-6, is GAGVSQTPSNKVTEKGKYVELRCDPISGHTALYWYRQSLGQGPEFLIYFQGTGAADDSGLPNDRFFAVRPEGSVSTLKIQRTERGDSAVYLCASSPDLTGANVLTFGAGSRLTVL.

A few counts support this clonotype. This chain uses TRBV12-5 with TRBJ2-3, with 8 positions matching TRBD2. Germline CDR1 and CDR2: LGHNT and FRNRAP. The CDR3 covers 14 residues. Unmatched junction bases numbered 5, after V lost 6 bases and J lost 3 bases. The DNA of the CDR3 is TGTGCTAGTGGCGGGGGGGGAGGTACAGATACGCAGTATTTT. Protein: CASGGGGGTDTQYF.

The chain couples TRBV29-1 to TRBJ2-5; D may be TRBD2 (5 bases). This CDR3 is 15 amino acids long. From germline, CDR1 is SQVTM and CDR2 ANQGSEA. Deletions cut 6 bases from V and 5 bases from J, with 22 bases between. In nucleotides, the CDR3 is TGCAGCGTAGTTTCCACCGGGGAGAGCCGGGAGACCCAGTACTTC. Translating it yields CSVVSTGESRETQYF.

The rearrangement uses TRBV7-9 and TRBJ2-4; 7 nucleotides agree with TRBD1. Germline loops: CDR1 SEHNR, CDR2 FQNEAQ (reference sequence). The length of the CDR3 is 18 residues. The V and J ends lost 5 bases and 0 bases, in that order; junction bases with no gene match: 13. The DNA for the CDR3 is TGTGCCAGCAGCCTAGGCCCCCTGGGACAGCCAGCCAAAAACATTCAGTACTTC. Translated: CASSLGPLGQPAKNIQYF.

This chain connects TRBV2 to TRBJ1-5; D ambiguous. The CDR3 is made up of 13 amino acids. V was trimmed by 7 bases and J by 9 bases, leaving 16 bases between them. Germline assignment: CDR1 SNHLY and CDR2 FYNNEI. The DNA for the CDR3 is TGTGCCAGCAAAGAACGGGAAAGGCTGCCCCAGCATTTT. Protein product: CASKERERLPQHF.

Only a few counts were recorded for this clonotype. The chain is built from TRBV7-2 and TRBJ2-5; TRBD2 might be the D (5 bases). Germline CDR1 SGHTA, CDR2 FQGNSA. The CDR3 covers 15 residues. V lost 2 bases, J lost 5 bases, and 15 bases lay in between. The CDR3 sequence: CASSLNRGLYETQYF. CDR3 nucleotides: TGTGCCAGCAGCTTAAATCGCGGGTTGTATGAGACCCAGTACTTC.

This clonotype was recorded a few times. This chain connects TRBV9 to TRBJ1-6; 9 bases match TRBD1. Germline CDR1 is SGDLS and CDR2 is YYNGEE. V was pared by 3 bases and J by 7 bases, with 8 bases of the junction left unmatched. This CDR3 spans 16 amino acids. For the CDR3, the DNA is TGTGCCAGCAGCGCCCGCACTGACAGGGGGAATTCACCCCTCCACTTT. Encoded protein: CASSARTDRGNSPLHF. The entire variable domain, with the rest obtained from reference TRBV9 and TRBJ1-6, is as follows: DSGVTQTPKHLITATGQRVTLRCSPRSGDLSVYWYQQSLDQGLQFLIQYYNGEERAKGNILERFSAQQFPDLHSELNLSSLELGDSALYFCASSARTDRGNSPLHFGNGTRLTVT.

The chain recombines TRBV11-2 with TRBJ1-4, with 7 nucleotides matching TRBD1. CDR3 length: 15 amino acids. V was clipped by 5 bases and J by 4 bases; unmatched bases: 7. Germline V gene sequence: CDR1 SGHAT, CDR2 FQNNGV. Here the CDR3 DNA reads TGTGCCAGCAGCCTTCCGGGACAGCTTAATGAAAAACTGTTTTTT. It translates to CASSLPGQLNEKLFF.

The chain joins TRBV7-8 to TRBJ2-5; D is possibly TRBD2 (6 bases). The length of the CDR3 is 15 residues. Germline CDR1 is SGHVS and CDR2 is FQNEAQ. V was trimmed by 1 base and J by 2 bases, leaving 11 bases between them. The CDR3 loop reads CASSLVAAEQETQYF. The CDR3, as DNA: TGTGCCAGCAGCTTAGTAGCGGCGGAGCAAGAGACCCAGTACTTC.

This clonotype was counted a few times. This chain's CDR3 is CASSRLAAGTDTQYF. For the CDR3, the DNA is TGTGCCAGCAGCCGACTAGCGGCGGGCACAGATACGCAGTATTTT. The chain uses TRBV6-1 and TRBJ2-3; 9 bases align to TRBD2. Trimming removed 6 bases from V and 1 base from J; junction bases left unmatched: 5. The CDR3 sequence is 15 residues long. From germline, CDR1 is MNHNS and CDR2 SASEGT.

The sample holds many counts of this clonotype. The chain carries TRBV7-2 and TRBJ1-5; 8 nucleotides match TRBD1. CDR1 and CDR2 (germline): SGHTA, FQGNSA. The CDR3 has 15 amino acids. J was trimmed by 6 bases and V by 5 bases; bases with no gene match: 9. In DNA form, the CDR3 reads TGTGCCAGCAGCCCCTCCGTGACAGGGGTTCAGCCCCAGCATTTT. Residues: CASSPSVTGVQPQHF.

This clonotype was counted only a few times. The chain links TRBV7-2 to TRBJ2-7, with TRBD1 matching 8 bases. The CDR3 contains 13 residues. V shed 8 bases, J shed 4 bases, and the junction held 7 bases outside the gene matches. The V gene's germline CDR1 is SGHTA and CDR2 FQGNSA. CDR3 region: CASVSNRGYEQYF. The CDR3 bases are TGTGCCAGCGTATCAAACAGGGGGTACGAGCAGTACTTC.

This clonotype was seen at least ten times. The CDR3 loop reads CASSLRGTANEKLFF. CDR3 in DNA: TGTGCCAGCAGTTTACGGGGGACGGCTAATGAAAAACTGTTTTTT. This chain uses TRBV12-3 or TRBV12-4 with TRBJ1-4, with D possibly being TRBD1 (5 bases). V was clipped by 2 bases and J by 3 bases, with 10 bases between them. There are 15 residues in the CDR3.

V and J are TRBV10-3 and TRBJ2-1; 14 nucleotides align to TRBD2. V dropped 5 bases and J dropped 8; count of bases not matched to a gene: 11. Looked up from germline, CDR1 is ENHRY and CDR2 is SYGVKD. The CDR3 sequence is 17 residues long. Here the CDR3 DNA reads TGTGCCATCAGTCCCCTATCGACTAGCGGGGGGGCCGATGAGCAGTTCTTC. This translates into CAISPLSTSGGADEQFF.

This clonotype was picked up many times. The gene calls are TRBV5-5 and TRBJ1-6; D is perhaps TRBD1 (5 bases). CDR1 SGHKS and CDR2 YYEKEE come from the germline V gene (reference sequence). Trimming stripped 4 bases from V and 6 bases from J, with 17 bases between. This CDR3 spans 16 amino acids. The CDR3: CASSQFGGGGNSPLHF. The DNA of the CDR3 is TGTGCCAGCAGCCAATTTGGGGGGGGAGGTAATTCACCCCTCCACTTT. Supplemented by reference TRBV5-5 and TRBJ1-6, the full variable domain reads DAGVTQSPTHLIKTRGQQVTLRCSPISGHKSVSWYQQVLGQGPQFIFQYYEKEERGRGNFPDRFSARQFPNYSSELNVNALLLGDSALYLCASSQFGGGGNSPLHFGNGTRLTVT.

This clonotype has at least ten counts. The chain links TRBV7-9 to TRBJ2-1; possible D gene TRBD1, 5 bases. Looked up from germline, CDR1 is SEHNR and CDR2 is FQNEAQ (reference sequence). V lost 5 bases and J 7 bases, leaving 18 bases between the germline ends. The CDR3 totals 15 residues. The CDR3 region has the DNA TGTGCCAGCAGCGAGAGTACCAGACAGTGTAATGAGCAGTTCTTC. The encoded protein is CASSESTRQCNEQFF.

On this clonotype itself: This could be a read error, since a much larger clone is one nucleotide away. Likely a read error: the CDR3 ends without its conserved phenylalanine or tryptophan. The chain combines TRBV9 with TRBJ2-3; tentatively, D is TRBD1 (5 bases). The CDR3 is 16 residues long. Germline values: CDR1 SGDLS, CDR2 YYNGEE. Deletions cut 1 base from V and 1 base from J, with 13 bases between. The CDR3 bases are TGTGCCAGCAGCGTACCAGGGAATCGACGCACAGATACGCAGTATTTG. Residues: CASSVPGNRRTDTQYL.

This clonotype was detected many times. V is TRBV10-3 and J is TRBJ2-3, with 10 bases that match TRBD2. V lost 5 bases, J lost 5 bases, and 7 bases stayed unmatched. In germline, CDR1 is ENHRY, CDR2 SYGVKD. CDR3 length: 15 residues. This chain's CDR3 is CAISPRAGGEDTQYF. The CDR3 DNA reads as TGTGCCATCAGTCCACGAGCGGGGGGGGAAGATACGCAGTATTTT.

This clonotype was recorded many times. The gene calls are TRBV6-1 and TRBJ1-1; D remains ambiguous. The CDR3 loop spans 13 amino acids. Trimming took 3 bases from V and 4 from J, leaving 9 bases between them. Germline CDR1 reads MNHNS; CDR2 reads SASEGT. The CDR3 region is CASSDGLITEAFF. DNA of the CDR3: TGTGCCAGCAGTGATGGACTGATCACTGAAGCTTTCTTT.

This clonotype showed up just a few times. The chain combines TRBV6-2 or TRBV6-3 with TRBJ2-3; D call uncertain. In germline, CDR1 is MNHEY, CDR2 SVGEGT. The V and J ends lost 3 bases and 3 bases respectively, with 16 bases between them. The CDR3 extends over 16 amino acids. The CDR3 sequence: CASSYLEIARTDTQYF. The CDR3 coding sequence is TGTGCCAGCAGTTATCTTGAGATAGCTCGAACAGATACGCAGTATTTT.

This clonotype was counted ten times or more. This sequence joins TRBV25-1 and TRBJ2-7; D possibly corresponds to TRBD1 (6 bases). CDR3 size: 12 residues. Germline CDR1 MGHDK, CDR2 SYGVNS. This CDR3 is CDLTGLTYEQYF. Here the CDR3 DNA reads TGTGATCTAACAGGGCTTACCTACGAGCAGTACTTC.

The V gene is TRBV10-3, the J gene TRBJ2-7; D gene ambiguous. V gave up 3 bases and J gave up 4 bases, with 7 bases separating them. Germline loops: CDR1 ENHRY, CDR2 SYGVKD. The CDR3 consists of 12 residues. CDR3 residues: CAISDRTYEQYF. Written as DNA, the CDR3 is TGTGCCATCAGTGATCGGACGTACGAGCAGTACTTC.

The CDR3 loop reads CASSTTTGTGFKDTQYF. CDR3 bases: TGTGCCAGCAGTACCACCACCGGGACAGGGTTTAAAGATACGCAGTATTTT. The chain joins TRBV6-6 to TRBJ2-3, with 9 nucleotides matching TRBD1. From germline, CDR1 is MNHNY and CDR2 SVGAGI (reference sequence). The trim removed 5 bases at V and 5 bases at J, leaving 14 bases unmatched. This CDR3 is 17 amino acids long.

There are a few counts of this clonotype. This chain uses TRBV5-1 with TRBJ2-2, with 8 bases matching TRBD1. The CDR3 has 14 residues. Trimming took 2 bases from V and 10 from J; bases not matched to a gene: 7. The germline V gene has CDR1 SGHRS and CDR2 YFSETQ. The CDR3 region is CASSFGQGREELFF. The CDR3 nucleotides are TGCGCCAGCAGCTTCGGACAGGGCCGTGAGGAGCTGTTTTTT.

The chain employs TRBV3-1 and TRBJ2-1; TRBD1 matches at 8 bases. There are 16 residues in the CDR3. Germline trimming cut 1 base from V and 9 bases from J; bases unmatched to any gene: 11. Germline assignment: CDR1 LGHDT and CDR2 YNNKEL (reference sequence). The CDR3 loop reads CASSQGVSTGVGEQFF. DNA for the CDR3: TGTGCCAGCAGCCAAGGAGTCTCGACAGGGGTGGGTGAGCAGTTCTTC.

This clonotype has a handful of counts. This chain uses TRBV7-9 with TRBJ2-1; D not resolved. Germline V gene data show CDR1 as SEHNR and CDR2 as FQNEAQ (reference sequence). The CDR3 is 11 amino acids. Trimming cost V 4 bases and J 9 bases, with 7 bases left between them. CDR3 sequence reads: CASSWAREQFF. The CDR3, as DNA: TGTGCCAGCAGCTGGGCTCGTGAGCAGTTCTTC.

The chain links TRBV29-1 to TRBJ2-1; D possibly corresponds to TRBD1 (6 bases). CDR1 is SQVTM, CDR2 ANQGSEA, per germline. The CDR3 has 12 residues. V was pared by 6 bases and J by 7 bases, with 13 bases between. The CDR3 DNA sequence: TGCAGCGTACAGGGATCCCCTAATGAGCAGTTCTTC. Its translation is CSVQGSPNEQFF.

The chain combines TRBV3-1 with TRBJ1-1; D unclear. Trimming took off 1 base at V and 4 bases at J, with 10 bases between the two ends. The CDR3 contains 14 residues. Germline assignment: CDR1 LGHDT and CDR2 YNNKEL (reference sequence). CDR3 coding DNA: TGTGCCAGCAGCCAAGGCCTTCTGGGCACTGAAGCTTTCTTT. It is translated as CASSQGLLGTEAFF.